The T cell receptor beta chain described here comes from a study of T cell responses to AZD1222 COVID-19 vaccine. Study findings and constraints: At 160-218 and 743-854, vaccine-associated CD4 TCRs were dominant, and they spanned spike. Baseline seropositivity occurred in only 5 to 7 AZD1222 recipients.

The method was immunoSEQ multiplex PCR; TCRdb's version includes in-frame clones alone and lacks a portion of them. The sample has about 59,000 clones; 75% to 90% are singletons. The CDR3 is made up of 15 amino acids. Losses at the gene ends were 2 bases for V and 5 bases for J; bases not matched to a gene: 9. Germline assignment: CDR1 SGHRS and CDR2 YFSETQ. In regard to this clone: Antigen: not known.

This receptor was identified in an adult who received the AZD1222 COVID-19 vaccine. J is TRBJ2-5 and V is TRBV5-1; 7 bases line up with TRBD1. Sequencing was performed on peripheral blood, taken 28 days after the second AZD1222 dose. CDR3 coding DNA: TGCGCCAGCAGCTTACTACCGACAGGGATGGAGACCCAGTACTTC. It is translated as CASSLLPTGMETQYF.